This TCR beta chain was sequenced during a study of human T cells and chemical hapten exposure. Study details: For the roughly 23-week duration of the study, patients were given weekly doses of diphenylcyclopropenone on the scalp. Study observations and caveats: Expanded TCRs were compared with controls, and the expanded TCRs formed significantly more large CDR3 similarity clusters. More PT1 expanded TCRs went with higher patch test scores.

Comments on this clonotype: What it binds is not known.

TCRdb reprocessed the RACE reads with MiXCR, giving one entry per CDR3 protein. The sample consists of fewer than 500,000 distinct CDR3 sequences, more than 4.5% of them appearing once. Stated time point: patch test 1, 2 weeks after DPC sensitization. The treatment denotes: therapeutic diphenylcyclopropenone sensitization with weekly scalp DPC. Blood draws came first, before each patch test. V was clipped by 4 bases and J by 4 bases, with 13 bases between them. Germline assignment: CDR1 MNHEY and CDR2 SVGAGI. The CDR3 contains 14 residues. The sequencing used whole blood, collected in connection with sensitization to the hapten diphenylcyclopropenone (DPC). The source is a woman in her forties or fifties with alopecia areata. Some clones in this sample may be carry-over from other donors' samples. The chain recombines TRBV6-5 with TRBJ1-1, with a tentative D call TRBD1 (6 bases). The CDR3 bases are TGTGCCAGCAGTTCTCTGGGGGGCAGCACTGAAGCTTTCTTT. It encodes CASSSLGGSTEAFF.